The 18 T cell receptor beta chains below were found in one sample sequenced in a study of T cells in localized non-small cell lung cancer. Profiled with immunoSEQ multiplex PCR; TCRdb holds only in-frame clones, not every one. The sample has about 26,000 clones; about 85% are singletons. The input for sequencing was peripheral blood, taken before any cancer treatment. These receptors were obtained from a female donor of 60 years or more with stage II squamous cell lung carcinoma.

This clone turned up a few times. The chain has TRBV5-1 and TRBJ1-6, with a possible D match to TRBD1 (5 bases). V was cut by 4 bases and J by 4 bases, with 12 bases left in between. This CDR3 spans 15 amino acids. Germline V gene sequence: CDR1 SGHRS, CDR2 YFSETQ. CDR3: CASSGASGYNSPLHF. The CDR3 DNA reads TGCGCCAGCAGCGGGGCGTCGGGGTATAATTCACCCCTCCACTTT.

This chain connects TRBV21-1 to TRBJ1-5; TRBD1 reflects the table's D call only, with no check against the DNA. TRBV21-1 is an annotated pseudogene. This CDR3 has 16 amino acids. The CDR3 nucleotides read TGTGCCAGCAGCACATACAGGGATGGACGCAATCAGCCCCAGCATTTT. Protein sequence: CASSTYRDGRNQPQHF.

V and J are TRBV5-4 and TRBJ1-1; 7 bases fit TRBD1. The CDR3 is 14 residues long. CDR1 and CDR2 from the germline V gene are SGHNT and YYREEE (reference sequence). Trimming took 3 bases from V and 6 from J; bases not matched to a gene: 8. The CDR3 loop reads CASSSEGRGSEAFF. The DNA of the CDR3 is TGTGCCAGCAGCTCGGAGGGCAGGGGGTCTGAAGCTTTCTTT.

The chain has TRBV10-3 and TRBJ1-2; 7 bases are a match to TRBD1. Germline V lookup: CDR1 ENHRY, CDR2 SYGVKD. With V trimmed by 11 bases and J by 5 bases, 11 bases remained unmatched. CDR3 length: 13 amino acids. The CDR3 DNA reads TGTGCCGTCGGGACAGATCTGCTTTATGGCTACACCTTC. It is translated as CAVGTDLLYGYTF.

The J gene is TRBJ1-1, the V gene TRBV7-2; 9 nucleotides agree with TRBD1. CDR3 length: 13 residues. The germline CDR1 and CDR2 sequences are SGHTA and FQGNSA. V lost 6 bases, J lost 5 bases, and 4 bases stayed unmatched. CDR3 in amino acids: CASRRQGGTEAFF. Here the CDR3 DNA reads TGTGCCAGCAGAAGACAGGGGGGGACTGAAGCTTTCTTT.

The V call is TRBV18, the J call TRBJ1-2; D ambiguous. Trimming pared 0 bases from V and 4 bases from J, leaving 12 bases between. The CDR3 runs to 15 residues. Germline-derived CDR1 and CDR2 are KGHSH and LQKENI. The CDR3 coding sequence is TGTGCCAGCTCACCACCCATATCCAACGGCTATGGCTACACCTTC. Its protein is CASSPPISNGYGYTF.

The rearrangement links TRBV7-2 to TRBJ1-6, with TRBD1 as a possible D gene (5 bases). Trimming removed 5 bases at V and 7 bases at J, with 15 bases between. The CDR3 contains 15 residues. Germline CDR1 is SGHTA and CDR2 is FQGNSA. The CDR3 nucleotides are TGTGCCAGCAGCCCCTCCGGGGCGAGGAATTCACCCCTCCACTTT. It specifies CASSPSGARNSPLHF.

The chain links TRBV7-2 to TRBJ1-5; D is possibly TRBD1 (5 bases). CDR1 is SGHTA, CDR2 FQGNSA, per germline. The CDR3 has 15 amino acids. V dropped 1 base and J dropped 0 bases, with 7 bases sitting between them. The CDR3 region is CASSLDRNSNQPQHF. As DNA, the CDR3 is TGTGCCAGCAGCTTAGACAGGAATAGCAATCAGCCCCAGCATTTT.

The V call is TRBV7-2, the J call TRBJ1-1; no clear D gene. This CDR3 has 14 residues. The germline V gene encodes CDR1 SGHTA and CDR2 FQGNSA. V was pared by 2 bases and J by 4 bases, with 11 bases between. The CDR3 DNA is TGTGCCAGCAGCTTAAATTTTTTGGGCACTGAAGCTTTCTTT. It encodes CASSLNFLGTEAFF.

V gene TRBV19 combines with J gene TRBJ2-2, with TRBD2 as a possible D gene (5 bases). CDR1 and CDR2 from the germline V gene are LNHDA and SQIVND (reference sequence). Trimming cost V 1 base and J 7 bases, with 13 bases left between them. The CDR3 runs to 15 residues. The CDR3 nucleotides are TGTGCCAGTAGTATAGGGAAACTAGGTTTCGGGGAGCTGTTTTTT. Protein product: CASSIGKLGFGELFF.

The chain links TRBV10-3 to TRBJ2-1; a possible D gene is TRBD2 (5 bases). Germline V gives CDR1 ENHRY, CDR2 SYGVKD. Trimming stripped 7 bases from V and 0 bases from J, with 16 bases between. This CDR3 is built from 16 residues. In nucleotides, the CDR3 is TGTGCCATCACCGAGAGCGGTGGGAGCTCCTACAATGAGCAGTTCTTC. Its translation: CAITESGGSSYNEQFF.

This clone was seen only once. The V and J genes are TRBV19 and TRBJ2-1; a weak D match, TRBD1 (7 bases). This CDR3 spans 14 amino acids. Germline CDR1 reads LNHDA; CDR2 reads SQIVND (reference sequence). V shed 5 bases and J shed 5 bases, with 13 bases lying between them. CDR3 DNA: TGTGCCAGTAGTGTTGGGGGGACAGACAATGAGCAGTTCTTC. This gives the protein CASSVGGTDNEQFF.

As DNA, the CDR3 is TGCGCCAGCAGCCAACATAATACAGGGGTAGGAAACACCATATATTTT. Protein sequence: CASSQHNTGVGNTIYF. The V gene is TRBV4-1, the J gene TRBJ1-3; the match to TRBD1 covers 7 bases. J gave up 4 bases and V 2 bases, and 8 bases lay outside the gene matches. The CDR3 length is 16 residues. Per the germline V gene, CDR1 is MGHRA and CDR2 is YSYEKL.

The rearrangement uses TRBV7-8 and TRBJ1-2; D not certain. The V gene lost 5 bases and the J gene lost 0 bases, with 7 bases spanning the gap. This CDR3 is built from 13 residues. The germline V gene has CDR1 SGHVS and CDR2 FQNEAQ. CDR3 nucleotide sequence: TGTGCCAGCAGCGCCTTAGCTAACTATGGCTACACCTTC. This codes for CASSALANYGYTF.

The chain combines TRBV9 with TRBJ2-7; the D gene is possibly TRBD2 (6 bases). CDR3 length equals 15 residues. CDR1 and CDR2 (germline): SGDLS, YYNGEE. The V end was cut by 4 bases, the J end by 3 bases, with 17 bases between. This CDR3 reads CASSPSGGRNYEQYF. CDR3 bases: TGTGCCAGCAGCCCTTCAGGAGGGAGAAACTACGAGCAGTACTTC.

The gene calls are TRBV5-1 and TRBJ1-5, with TRBD1 identical over 8 bases. Per germline, CDR1 SGHRS and CDR2 YFSETQ. CDR3 size: 15 residues. Germline trimming cut 0 bases from V and 4 bases from J; bases unmatched to any gene: 3. CDR3: CASSLGGTGNQPQHF. CDR3 in DNA: TGCGCCAGCAGCTTGGGAGGGACAGGTAATCAGCCCCAGCATTTT.

This clone was seen only once. V gene TRBV6-6 combines with J gene TRBJ1-1, with a tentative D call TRBD1 (6 bases). Germline CDR1 reads MNHNY; CDR2 reads SVGAGI (reference sequence). The CDR3 has 15 residues. V lost 4 bases to trimming and J lost 0 bases, with 12 bases between them. The CDR3: CASSSPTGVNTEAFF. As DNA, the CDR3 is TGTGCCAGCAGTTCTCCGACAGGTGTGAACACTGAAGCTTTCTTT.

The V gene is TRBV27, the J gene TRBJ2-7, with 11 bases fitting TRBD1. Germline lookup yields CDR1 MNHEY and CDR2 SMNVEV (reference sequence). The length of the CDR3 is 15 residues. V lost 5 bases, J lost 4 bases, and 7 bases stayed unmatched. The CDR3 loop reads CASSERTGGAYEQYF. In DNA, the CDR3 is TGTGCCAGCAGTGAACGGACAGGGGGCGCATACGAGCAGTACTTC.